These T cell receptor beta chains were read from a single sample in a study of response to subunit inactivated influenza vaccine. A single record per CDR3 protein comes from TCRdb applying MiXCR to the RT-PCR reads. In the table there are 170,000 or so distinct CDR3 sequences, 9.5% to 12% of which are singletons. Here the sequenced sample was CD8+ T cells sorted from PBMCs, taken around 25 months after vaccination. These receptors all come from a man between 50 and 70 years old who received an inactivated influenza vaccine. Both conserved end residues are part of each CDR3. The D gene is left open where the match is weak. The listing skips clone size in some rows; elsewhere it reads once, few, many or a size class.

D	V	J	size	DNA	CDR3
-	TRBV7-9	TRBJ2-7	few	TGTGCCAGCAGCCCAGGGAACGAGCAGTACTTC	CASSPGNEQYF
-	TRBV20-1	TRBJ1-6	few	TGCAGTGCTAGTGGCCTAAGAGAGTATAATTCACCCCTCCACTTT	CSASGLREYNSPLHF
TRBD1	TRBV29-1	TRBJ2-7	-	TGCAGCGCCGGGACAGGGGCCTCCTACAAGCAGTACTTC	CSAGTGASYKQYF
-	TRBV10-3	TRBJ2-7	many	TGTGCCATCAGTGGGCGGGAAGGCTACGAGCAGTACTTC	CAISGREGYEQYF
TRBD2	TRBV6-5	TRBJ2-2	many	TGTGCCAGCAGTAACGGACTAGCGGGAGGAACCGGGGAGCTGTTTTTT	CASSNGLAGGTGELFF
TRBD1	TRBV7-9	TRBJ2-7	many	TGTGCCAGCAGCCTTTGGACAGGGGGAGACGAGCAGTACTTC	CASSLWTGGDEQYF
-	TRBV5-5	TRBJ2-3	-	TGTGCCAGCAGCCACGGGGGCAGGGATACGCAGTATTTT	CASSHGGRDTQYF
-	TRBV11-2	TRBJ1-1	few	TGTGCCAGCAGCTTAGGGGGGATAGCTGAAGCTTTCTTT	CASSLGGIAEAFF
-	TRBV6-2/TRBV6-3	TRBJ1-1	many	TGTGCCAGCAGTTACTCATTAAGGTACACTGAAGCTTTCTTT	CASSYSLRYTEAFF
TRBD1	TRBV3-1	TRBJ2-2	-	TGTGCCAGCAGCCACGGACAGGGGCTGTTTTTT	CASSHGQGLFF
TRBD1	TRBV6-5	TRBJ1-2	many	TGTGCCAGCAGCCCTGGACAGGCTAACTATGGCTACACCTTC	CASSPGQANYGYTF
-	TRBV5-1	TRBJ2-7	many	TGCGCCAGCAGCTTAGGACAGGTGGGACTAGGCGAGCAGTACTTC	CASSLGQVGLGEQYF
-	TRBV5-6	TRBJ2-3	few	TGTGCCAGCAGCTACTACACAGATACGCAGTATTTT	CASSYYTDTQYF
-	TRBV6-6	TRBJ2-2	-	TGTGCCAGCAGCTTAGCGGACACCGGGGAGCTGTTTTTT	CASSLADTGELFF
-	TRBV6-1	TRBJ1-5	-	TGTGCCAGCAGGGACGGATTCCTATATAGCAATCAGCCCCAGCATTTT	CASRDGFLYSNQPQHF
-	TRBV20-1	TRBJ1-4	few	TGCAGTGCTAGAGTGGGCCTTGGGGAAAAACTGTTTTTT	CSARVGLGEKLFF
TRBD1	TRBV12-3/TRBV12-4	TRBJ1-2	few	TGTGCCAGCAGTTTAGGGGACAGAACGTATGGCTACACCTTC	CASSLGDRTYGYTF
TRBD1	TRBV29-1	TRBJ2-7	many	TGCAGCGTTGAAGATAGCGCAGGGGGCAGCGAGCAGTACTTC	CSVEDSAGGSEQYF